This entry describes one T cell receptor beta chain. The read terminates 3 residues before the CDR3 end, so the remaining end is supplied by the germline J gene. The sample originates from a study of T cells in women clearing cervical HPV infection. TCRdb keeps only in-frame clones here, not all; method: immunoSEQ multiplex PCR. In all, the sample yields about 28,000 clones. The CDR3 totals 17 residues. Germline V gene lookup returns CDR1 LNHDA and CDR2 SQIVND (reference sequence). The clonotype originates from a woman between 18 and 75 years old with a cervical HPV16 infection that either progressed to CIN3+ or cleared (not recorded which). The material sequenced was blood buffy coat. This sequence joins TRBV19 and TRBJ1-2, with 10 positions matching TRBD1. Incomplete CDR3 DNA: TGTGCCAGTAGGGGCCTAGATGGGACAGGGGTTACAGATACC. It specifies CASRGLDGTGVTDT. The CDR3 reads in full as CASRGLDGTGVTDTYTF. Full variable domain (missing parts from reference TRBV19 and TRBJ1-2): DGGITQSPKYLFRKEGQNVTLSCEQNLNHDAMYWYRQDPGQGLRLIYYSQIVNDFQKGDIAEGYSVSREKKESFPLTVTSAQKNPTAFYLCASRGLDGTGVTDTYTFGSGTRLTVV.